This T cell receptor (beta chain) was retrieved from a study of T cells after yellow fever vaccination. The CDR3 has 15 amino acids. V was cut by 4 bases and J by 5 bases, with 17 bases left in between. Per the germline V gene, CDR1 is LGHNA and CDR2 is YSLEER. TCRdb recomputed calls from the 5' RACE reads with MiXCR, one row per CDR3 protein. The table has hundreds of thousands of distinct CDR3 sequences, 15% to 20% seen once; the top ten hold roughly an eighth. The TCR originated in a man aged 25 to 40 who received the YFV17D yellow fever vaccine. The rearrangement joins TRBV4-3 to TRBJ2-5, with TRBD1 as a possible D gene (6 bases). Sequences were derived from PBMCs, sampled 15 days after the yellow fever booster vaccination. CDR3 residues: CASSLTGPLDETQYF. The CDR3, as DNA: TGCGCCAGCAGCCTAACAGGGCCCTTGGATGAGACCCAGTACTTC.